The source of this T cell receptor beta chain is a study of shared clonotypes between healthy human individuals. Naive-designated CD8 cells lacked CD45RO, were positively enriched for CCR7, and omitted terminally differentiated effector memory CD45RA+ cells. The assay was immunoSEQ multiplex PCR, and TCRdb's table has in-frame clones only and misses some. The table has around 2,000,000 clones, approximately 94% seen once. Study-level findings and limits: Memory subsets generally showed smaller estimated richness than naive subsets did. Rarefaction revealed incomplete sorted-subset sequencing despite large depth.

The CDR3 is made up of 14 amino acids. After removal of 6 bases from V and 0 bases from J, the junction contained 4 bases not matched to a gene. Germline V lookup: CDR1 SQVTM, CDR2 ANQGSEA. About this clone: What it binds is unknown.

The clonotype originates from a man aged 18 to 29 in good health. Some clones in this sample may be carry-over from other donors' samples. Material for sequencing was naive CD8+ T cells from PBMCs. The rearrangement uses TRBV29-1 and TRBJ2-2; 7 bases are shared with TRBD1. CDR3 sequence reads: CSVLGTANTGELFF. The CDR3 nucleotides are TGCAGCGTCCTAGGGACAGCGAACACCGGGGAGCTGTTTTTT.